The 21 T cell receptor beta chains below all came from one sample that was sequenced in a study of beta chain features in type 1 diabetes. General observations from the study: When Type 1 diabetes patients were examined, their TCRB CDR3s proved moderately but significantly shorter in all four CD4+ subsets.

These receptors have no known antigen. Expressed TCRB transcripts were sequenced, since all the RNA that had been isolated was reverse transcribed. TCRdb's copy holds only in-frame clones and misses some; the assay was immunoSEQ multiplex PCR. Of about 360,000 clones listed, roughly an eighth are singletons. Sequencing was done on a sample of naive CD4+ T cells from blood. The receptor set was obtained from a woman aged 18-29 years with type 1 diabetes.

The V and J genes are TRBV7-9 and TRBJ2-7; TRBD2 matches 9 bases. CDR1 SEHNR and CDR2 FQNEAQ come from the germline V gene (reference sequence). J was trimmed by 3 bases and V by 5 bases; bases with no gene match: 5. The CDR3 extends over 14 amino acids. CDR3 sequence: CASSTLAGVYEQYF. CDR3 DNA: TGTGCCAGCAGCACCTTAGCGGGAGTCTACGAGCAGTACTTC.

This clone was picked up a small number of times. The V call is TRBV9, the J call TRBJ1-5; D ambiguous. CDR1 and CDR2 (germline): SGDLS, YYNGEE. V lost 0 bases, J lost 9 bases, and 10 bases lay in between. This CDR3 contains 13 residues. The DNA of the CDR3 is TGTGCCAGCAGCGTAGCTGGGGAGGCGCCCCAGCATTTT. Its translation is CASSVAGEAPQHF.

This clone has only a few counts. The chain has TRBV15 and TRBJ2-2; D is perhaps TRBD1 (6 bases). V was trimmed by 6 bases and J by 6 bases, leaving 14 bases between them. The CDR3 contains 14 residues. Germline V gene data show CDR1 as LNHNV and CDR2 as YYDKDF (reference sequence). CDR3 coding DNA: TGTGCCACCAGTCCCCGACAGGTCCCCGGGGAGCTGTTTTTT. It encodes CATSPRQVPGELFF.

This chain connects TRBV27 to TRBJ2-3, with 8 bases identical to TRBD1. With 3 bases clipped from V and 2 bases from J, the junction kept 4 bases outside the gene matches. In germline, CDR1 is MNHEY, CDR2 SMNVEV (reference sequence). The CDR3 extends over 15 amino acids. CDR3 in DNA: TGTGCCAGCAGTTTCCGACAGGGGATCACAGATACGCAGTATTTT. As protein: CASSFRQGITDTQYF.

The rearrangement joins TRBV18 to TRBJ2-4; 7 bases line up with TRBD1. V shed 6 bases and J 6 bases; nucleotides not matched to a gene: 17. The germline CDR1 and CDR2 sequences are KGHSH and LQKENI. CDR3 length: 17 residues. CDR3: CASSPRGSGEFANIQYF. CDR3 DNA sequence: TGTGCCAGCTCGCCCAGGGGGTCAGGGGAGTTTGCAAACATTCAGTACTTC. Looking up the rest from reference TRBV18 and TRBJ2-4 gives the full variable domain: NAGVMQNPRHLVRRRGQEARLRCSPMKGHSHVYWYRQLPEEGLKFMVYLQKENIIDESGMPKERFSAEFPKEGPSILRIQQVVRGDSAAYFCASSPRGSGEFANIQYFGAGTRLSVL.

This clone was counted only a few times. This rearrangement joins TRBV27 to TRBJ1-3, with unresolved D. This CDR3 spans 14 amino acids. Trimming removed 5 bases from V and 1 base from J, with 9 bases in between. The germline V gene encodes CDR1 MNHEY and CDR2 SMNVEV (reference sequence). The CDR3 protein is CASSPGWSGNTIYF. As DNA, the CDR3 is TGTGCCAGCAGTCCCGGGTGGTCTGGAAACACCATATATTTT.

This sequence joins TRBV10-3 and TRBJ2-3, with D possibly TRBD2 on 6 matching bases. V was cut by 7 bases and J by 1 base, with 9 bases left in between. Germline values: CDR1 ENHRY, CDR2 SYGVKD. This CDR3 is built from 13 residues. The CDR3 sequence: CAITLAGTDTQYF. DNA for the CDR3: TGTGCCATCACCTTAGCGGGCACAGATACGCAGTATTTT.

This chain joins TRBV6-5 and TRBJ2-5; 9 nucleotides align to TRBD2. The J segment lost 1 base and the V segment lost 2 bases, leaving 2 bases of the junction unmatched. CDR1 MNHEY and CDR2 SVGAGI come from the germline V gene. The CDR3 runs to 15 residues. This chain's CDR3 is CASSYQTSGQETQYF. The CDR3 nucleotides are TGTGCCAGCAGTTACCAGACTAGCGGCCAAGAGACCCAGTACTTC.

This clone was seen more than once but under ten times. A read error may produce the germline difference seen at one junction end. V and J are TRBV30 and TRBJ2-7; D is perhaps TRBD1 (6 bases). The CDR3 totals 10 residues. The V gene's germline CDR1 is GTSNPN and CDR2 SVGIG (reference sequence). The chain's CDR3 is CAWSQGQLHF. Written as DNA, the CDR3 is TGTGCCTGGAGCCAAGGACAGCTTCACTTC.

The table lists this clone with a few counts. The chain recombines TRBV7-9 with TRBJ1-2; D is unclear. Trimming removed 4 bases from V and 12 bases from J, with 3 bases in between. The CDR3 covers 8 residues. CDR1 SEHNR and CDR2 FQNEAQ come from the germline V gene (reference sequence). CDR3 DNA sequence: TGTGCCAGCAGCTCTCACACCTTC. It encodes CASSSHTF.

The J gene is TRBJ2-4, the V gene TRBV7-9; the match to TRBD1 covers 8 bases. The CDR3 has 15 amino acids. Germline V gene lookup returns CDR1 SEHNR and CDR2 FQNEAQ (reference sequence). With 4 bases clipped from V and 1 base from J, the junction kept 3 bases outside the gene matches. CDR3 DNA sequence: TGTGCCAGCAGCTCCCGACAGGGGGCCAAAAACATTCAGTACTTC. Translated: CASSSRQGAKNIQYF. The whole variable domain, filled in from reference TRBV7-9 and TRBJ2-4, reads DTGVSQNPRHKITKRGQNVTFRCDPISEHNRLYWYRQTLGQGPEFLTYFQNEAQLEKSRLLSDRFSAERPKGSFSTLEIQRTEQGDSAMYLCASSSRQGAKNIQYFGAGTRLSVL.

V usage is TRBV28 and J usage is TRBJ1-3; D gene unclear. The CDR3 spans 12 residues. CDR1 is MDHEN, CDR2 SYDVKM, per germline. V was pared by 3 bases and J by 4 bases, with 4 bases between. CDR3 coding DNA: TGTGCCAGCAGTTTCGTGGGAAACACCATATATTTT. This codes for CASSFVGNTIYF.

The sample holds a few counts of this clone. The rearrangement links TRBV28 to TRBJ1-4; D not certain. The CDR3 covers 15 residues. V was cut by 5 bases and J by 0 bases, with 10 bases left in between. The germline CDR1 and CDR2 sequences are MDHEN and SYDVKM. CDR3: CASSPPGSTNEKLFF. CDR3 sequence (DNA): TGTGCCAGCAGTCCCCCGGGGTCAACTAATGAAAAACTGTTTTTT.

This chain connects TRBV7-3 to TRBJ2-3; 7 bases map to TRBD1. CDR3 size: 15 residues. With V trimmed by 5 bases and J by 0 bases, 5 bases remained unmatched. Germline-derived CDR1 and CDR2 are SGHTA and FQGTGA. CDR3 in DNA: TGTGCCAGCAGCCAACAGGGGACCAGCACAGATACGCAGTATTTT. Its protein is CASSQQGTSTDTQYF.

The table lists this clone with a few counts. J is TRBJ1-5 and V is TRBV20-1; possible D gene TRBD1, 5 bases. V lost 6 bases and J 6 bases, leaving 6 bases between the germline ends. Germline loops: CDR1 DFQATT, CDR2 SNEGSKA (reference sequence). This CDR3 contains 10 residues. This CDR3 reads CSAGGQPQHF. In nucleotides, the CDR3 is TGCAGTGCGGGGGGTCAGCCCCAGCATTTT.

V gene TRBV27 combines with J gene TRBJ2-3; D is undetermined. V was cut by 8 bases and J by 4 bases, with 4 bases left in between. CDR1 is MNHEY, CDR2 SMNVEV, per germline (reference sequence). The CDR3 has 10 amino acids. Written as DNA, the CDR3 is TGTGCCAGCGGGCCAGATACGCAGTATTTT. As protein: CASGPDTQYF.

Details on this clone: The germline gene is not matched at one end of the junction; a read error may be the cause. The chain has TRBV7-2 and TRBJ2-5, with 10 positions matching TRBD2. This CDR3 has 14 residues. Germline V CDR1 and CDR2: SGHTA, FQGNSA. CDR3 coding DNA: TGTGCCAGCAGCATAGCGGGGGGCCAAGAGACCCAGTACTTC. This codes for CASSIAGGQETQYF.

This clone was picked up a small number of times. This chain uses TRBV2 with TRBJ2-6; maybe TRBD1 (5 bases). From germline, CDR1 is SNHLY and CDR2 FYNNEI. V lost 3 bases and J 4 bases, leaving 10 bases between the germline ends. The CDR3 length is 15 residues. CDR3 protein: CASSEGRPGANVLTF. In DNA form, the CDR3 reads TGTGCCAGCAGTGAGGGGCGCCCGGGGGCCAACGTCCTGACTTTC. The whole variable domain, remainder taken from reference TRBV2 and TRBJ2-6, is EPEVTQTPSHQVTQMGQEVILRCVPISNHLYFYWYRQILGQKVEFLVSFYNNEISEKSEIFDDQFSVERPDGSNFTLKIRSTKLEDSAMYFCASSEGRPGANVLTFGAGSRLTVL.

The gene calls are TRBV11-3 and TRBJ1-1; no definite D call. Germline CDR1 is SGHNT and CDR2 is YENEEA. The CDR3 runs to 12 residues. The ends were cut back, 3 bases at V and 4 bases at J, with 6 bases in the middle. The CDR3 bases are TGTGCCAGCAGCTTCAGTGTCACTGAAGCTTTCTTT. This gives the protein CASSFSVTEAFF.

With respect to this clone: Mismatch with germline at one junction end may stem from a read error. This chain joins TRBV7-9 and TRBJ1-2; perhaps TRBD1 as D (5 bases). Germline values: CDR1 SEHNR, CDR2 FQNEAQ (reference sequence). The CDR3 has 13 amino acids. The CDR3: CVSSPREDYGYTF. CDR3 DNA sequence: TGTGTCAGCAGTCCCAGGGAGGACTATGGCTACACCTTC.

This sequence joins TRBV5-6 and TRBJ1-2; a possible D gene is TRBD1 (6 bases). The germline V gene has CDR1 SGHDT and CDR2 YYEEEE. The CDR3 is 14 residues long. The V end was cut by 3 bases, the J end by 3 bases, with 12 bases between. The CDR3 nucleotides are TGTGCCAGCAGCTGGGGACAATTTGACTATGGCTACACCTTC. Its protein is CASSWGQFDYGYTF.